The T cell receptor (beta chain) under discussion was sequenced for a study of T cells in Graves' hyperthyroidism and ophthalmopathy. Regarding the study as a whole: Also found in blood were most expanded thyroid clonotypes above 0.001.

The CDR3 is 13 residues long. Germline V gene sequence: CDR1 MNHNS, CDR2 SASEGT. V lost 5 bases and J lost 5, with 12 bases in between. This sample holds PBMCs from under 11 ml fresh peripheral blood. TCR beta CDR3 sequences were amplified from RNA transcripts. First-round RT-PCR with HTBI primers amplified the TCR CDR3 region. TCRdb reprocessed the multiplex PCR reads via MiXCR and lists one record per CDR3 protein. The table records 550,000 to 800,000 distinct CDR3 sequences, roughly 15% of them present only once. The sample holds a few counts of this clonotype. Its antigen is as yet unknown. The sequenced sample was blood. The receptor's source is a man in his late teens or twenties with Graves' hyperthyroidism. The chain recombines TRBV6-1 with TRBJ1-2; D unclear. The CDR3 DNA sequence: TGTGCCAGCAGTTTTGGCCAGGAGTATGGCTACACCTTC. Translating it yields CASSFGQEYGYTF.